Presented here are 18 T cell receptor beta chains from one specimen sequenced in a study of blood T cells in healthy people across ages. The authors ran a second PCR of 7 to 11 cycles using a sample-barcoded 5' primer and a J-beta primer mix. Using its own MiXCR run on the 5' RACE reads, TCRdb lists one record per CDR3 protein. The sample has approximately 810,000 distinct CDR3 sequences, approximately 35% seen once. The source material was blood. These receptors were collected from a man aged 18 to 30 in good health.

Concerning this clonotype itself: One junction end disagrees with the germline gene, perhaps due to a read error. The genes are TRBV7-2 and TRBJ1-6, with 8 bases fitting TRBD1. The CDR3 length is 16 residues. The germline V gene has CDR1 SGHTA and CDR2 FQGNSA. The CDR3 protein is CASSLDRVENNSPPHF. CDR3 DNA: TGTGCCAGCAGCTTGGACAGGGTAGAAAATAATTCACCCCCCCACTTT.

This clonotype was seen more than once but under ten times. The chain couples TRBV4-1 to TRBJ2-7; 9 bases agree with TRBD2. Per germline, CDR1 MGHRA and CDR2 YSYEKL. Germline trimming cut 0 bases from V and 7 bases from J; bases unmatched to any gene: 7. The CDR3 is 15 residues long. Here the CDR3 reads CASSQEIAGALEQYF. CDR3 coding DNA: TGCGCCAGCAGCCAAGAAATAGCGGGGGCCCTAGAGCAGTACTTC.

This clonotype has just a few counts. The CDR3 spells CASSLARGALNTEAFF. DNA for the CDR3: TGCGCCAGCAGCTTGGCGAGGGGGGCACTGAACACTGAAGCTTTCTTT. The J gene is TRBJ1-1, the V gene TRBV5-1, with D maybe TRBD1 (6 bases). There are 16 residues in the CDR3. The germline V gene has CDR1 SGHRS and CDR2 YFSETQ. The V end was cut by 0 bases, the J end by 0 bases, with 12 bases between.

This chain uses TRBV20-1 with TRBJ1-4, with 7 bases lining up with TRBD1. Germline values: CDR1 DFQATT, CDR2 SNEGSKA (reference sequence). This CDR3 is built from 14 residues. J lost 6 bases, V lost 6 bases, and 10 bases had no gene match. CDR3 loop: CSAPNRGEDEKLFF. DNA for the CDR3: TGCAGTGCCCCAAACAGGGGAGAGGATGAAAAACTGTTTTTT.

The V gene is TRBV20-1, the J gene TRBJ2-7; 9 nucleotides line up with TRBD1. Germline CDR1 is DFQATT and CDR2 is SNEGSKA (reference sequence). Trimming took 8 bases from V and 2 from J; bases not matched to a gene: 10. The CDR3 totals 14 residues. The CDR3 DNA reads as TGCAGTACCACTCCCCGGACAGGGGCCTACGAGCAGTACTTC. It codes for CSTTPRTGAYEQYF.

This clonotype was detected a few times. The J gene is TRBJ2-3, the V gene TRBV5-6; possibly TRBD1 for D (5 bases). This CDR3 region has 14 residues. Looked up from germline, CDR1 is SGHDT and CDR2 is YYEEEE. V was pared by 1 base and J by 1 base, with 7 bases between. CDR3 sequence (DNA): TGTGCCAGCAGCTTGTTACAGGGCACAGATACGCAGTATTTT. Translated, it gives CASSLLQGTDTQYF.

This clonotype has only a few counts. The rearrangement joins TRBV5-1 to TRBJ1-1; a weak D match, TRBD1 (5 bases). CDR1 and CDR2 (germline): SGHRS, YFSETQ. The CDR3 has 13 amino acids. Trimming left V 1 base short and J 4 bases short, with 8 bases between. The CDR3 nucleotides read TGCGCCAGCAGCTTGCAGGGACTCACTGAAGCTTTCTTT. Encoded protein: CASSLQGLTEAFF.

The table lists this clonotype with a few counts. This chain links TRBV20-1 with TRBJ2-1; 8 positions agree with TRBD1. This CDR3 spans 15 amino acids. Losses at the gene ends were 0 bases for V and 6 bases for J; bases not matched to a gene: 7. Germline V CDR1 and CDR2: DFQATT, SNEGSKA (reference sequence). As DNA, the CDR3 is TGCAGTGCTAGAGATGTGAGACAGGGGATCAATGAGCAGTTCTTC. This translates into CSARDVRQGINEQFF.

This chain connects TRBV12-3 or TRBV12-4 to TRBJ2-7; 11 bases are shared with TRBD2. With 1 base clipped from V and 7 bases from J, the junction kept 6 bases outside the gene matches. The length of the CDR3 is 15 residues. The DNA of the CDR3 is TGTGCCAGCAGTTTAGTACTAGCGGGAGTCAATGAGCAGTACTTC. Its protein product is CASSLVLAGVNEQYF.

This clonotype was observed at least ten times. V is TRBV10-3 and J is TRBJ1-1, with TRBD1 matching 8 bases. The junction had 3 bases not matched to a gene; V was cut back by 6 bases and J by 0 bases. The germline CDR1 and CDR2 sequences are ENHRY and SYGVKD. The length of the CDR3 is 14 residues. The CDR3 DNA follows: TGTGCCATCAGGAGGGACAGGATGAACACTGAAGCTTTCTTT. Encoded protein: CAIRRDRMNTEAFF.

The chain employs TRBV5-1 and TRBJ2-5; 11 bases align to TRBD2. The end of the DNA fits TRBJ2-7 better, so the J call may be wrong. The CDR3 spans 15 residues. Germline values: CDR1 SGHRS, CDR2 YFSETQ. The CDR3 spells CASSGGLADLYEQYF. CDR3 coding DNA: TGCGCCAGCAGCGGGGGACTAGCGGACTTGTACGAGCAGTACTTC.

CDR3 DNA sequence: TGTGCCAGCAGCCAAGGGGGAAGGAATTCACCCCTCCACTTT. This codes for CASSQGGRNSPLHF. The V and J genes are TRBV14 and TRBJ1-6; D call uncertain. This CDR3 is built from 14 residues. V gave up 1 base and J gave up 7 bases, with 8 bases separating them. The V gene's germline CDR1 is SGHDN and CDR2 FVKESK.

For the CDR3, the DNA is TGTGCCAGCAGTTACGCAAGGACGGGGGCCAACGTCCTGACTTTC. Translating gives CASSYARTGANVLTF. The chain links TRBV6-5 to TRBJ2-6; D unclear. CDR1 is MNHEY and CDR2 is SVGAGI in the germline V gene. With 2 bases removed from V and 4 bases from J, the gap between germline ends came to 9 bases. The CDR3 runs 15 residues.

As regards this clonotype: The junction and the germline gene differ at one end; a read error may be behind it. The genes are TRBV11-1 and TRBJ2-3; D not certain. Germline values: CDR1 SGHAT, CDR2 FQDESV (reference sequence). There are 14 residues in the CDR3. CDR3 in DNA: TGTGCCAGCAGCATAGCCCCGAGGACAGATACGCAGTATTTT. Its translation: CASSIAPRTDTQYF.

This clonotype was picked up a small number of times. The rearrangement joins TRBV12-3 or TRBV12-4 to TRBJ2-7; 10 bases align to TRBD1. V gave up 5 bases and J gave up 6 bases; unmatched junction bases: 10. The CDR3 has 15 amino acids. CDR3 coding DNA: TGTGCCAGCAGTCTTCCCGGGACAGGGGTTGCCGAGCAGTACTTC. It translates to CASSLPGTGVAEQYF.

The chain combines TRBV7-8 with TRBJ2-3, with D perhaps assigned TRBD1 or TRBD2 (5 bases each). Germline CDR1 SGHVS, CDR2 FQNEAQ. Trimming took off 5 bases at V and 2 bases at J, with 17 bases between the two ends. The CDR3 is 16 residues long. CDR3 region: CASSPPDGAPTDTQYF. CDR3 bases: TGTGCCAGCAGCCCCCCCGACGGGGCCCCCACAGATACGCAGTATTTT.

The chain is built from TRBV12-3 or TRBV12-4 and TRBJ1-3, with TRBD1 as a possible D gene (5 bases). The V end was cut by 3 bases, the J end by 2 bases, with 8 bases between. This CDR3 spans 14 amino acids. CDR3: CASSFGATGNTIYF. The CDR3 DNA is TGTGCCAGCAGTTTCGGGGCCACTGGAAACACCATATATTTT.

The chain recombines TRBV20-1 with TRBJ1-2; D remains unclear. The germline gives CDR1 DFQATT, CDR2 SNEGSKA (reference sequence). This CDR3 contains 14 residues. Trimming shortened V by 1 base and J by 2 bases, and 11 bases separated the two germline ends. CDR3 loop: CSARGQETNYGYTF. CDR3 nucleotide sequence: TGCAGTGCTAGAGGCCAGGAGACCAACTATGGCTACACCTTC.